A single sample gave rise to the 2 T cell receptor beta chains below, sequenced in a study of control samples from healthy donors and cancer patients. Profiling relied on immunoSEQ multiplex PCR, and the TCRdb table lists in-frame clones only, not all of them. The data hold roughly 120,000 clones, with roughly 90% observed a single time. Sequencing was performed on PBMCs. Receptor source: a woman aged 60-75 years with lung cancer.

Comments on this clone: An end of the junction differs from the germline gene, which may be a read error. The rearrangement joins TRBV4-2 to TRBJ1-6; 7 bases match TRBD1. The CDR3 length is 13 residues. Germline CDR1 LGHNA, CDR2 YNFKEQ. For the CDR3, the DNA is TGTGCCAGCAGCCAACTTCCCGGGACAGCTTTTCTCTTT. Its protein product is CASSQLPGTAFLF.

This rearrangement joins TRBV5-4 to TRBJ2-2; D possibly matches TRBD1 or TRBD2 (5 bases each). Germline lookup yields CDR1 SGHNT and CDR2 YYREEE (reference sequence). The CDR3 extends over 15 amino acids. Between the trimmed V and J ends, which lost 0 bases and 6 bases, there was a span of 12 bases. CDR3 coding DNA: TGTGCCAGCAGCTTGGTTAGGGACGGCGCCGGGGAGCTGTTTTTT. The encoded protein is CASSLVRDGAGELFF.